These T cell receptor beta chains were read from a single sample in a study of cytomegalovirus exposure and HLA in healthy donors. Using immunoSEQ multiplex PCR, the repertoire was profiled, and TCRdb retains in-frame clones only, with some absent. Of some 140,000 clones listed, roughly 80% were seen once; the top ten hold 8.8%. Sequencing input: PBMCs. Receptors were obtained from a woman between 50 and 59 years old in good health and CMV-seropositive. The CDR3 runs from the conserved cysteine through the conserved F or W. D genes are given only for firm matches.

v_call	d_call	j_call	cdr3_aa	cdr3_nt
TRBV6-6	NA	TRBJ2-3	CASTKDWEDTQYF	TGTGCCAGCACTAAGGACTGGGAAGATACGCAGTATTTT
TRBV9	NA	TRBJ2-2	CASSVGWGRPVTGELFF	TGTGCCAGCAGCGTAGGGTGGGGGCGCCCGGTCACCGGGGAGCTGTTTTTT
TRBV6-5	NA	TRBJ2-7	CASSYTRGAEGYF	TGTGCCAGCAGTTACACCCGGGGGGCCGAGGGGTACTTC
TRBV18	TRBD1	TRBJ1-1	CASSPDREMGEAFF	TGTGCCAGCTCCCCGGACAGGGAGATGGGTGAAGCTTTCTTT
TRBV15	NA	TRBJ1-4	CATSPGATNEKLFF	TGTGCCACCAGCCCCGGGGCAACTAATGAAAAACTGTTTTTT
TRBV4-3	NA	TRBJ1-2	CASSQDAGLTYGYTF	TGCGCCAGCAGCCAAGATGCAGGGCTGACCTATGGCTACACCTTC
TRBV28	TRBD1	TRBJ1-2	CASSLLDREYGYTF	TGTGCCAGCAGTTTACTCGACAGGGAATATGGCTACACCTTC
TRBV9	TRBD1	TRBJ1-4	CASSDTGGADEKLFF	TGTGCCAGCAGCGACACAGGGGGCGCCGATGAAAAACTGTTTTTT
TRBV28	TRBD1	TRBJ1-2	CASSRGQGIGGYTF	TGTGCCAGCAGCCGGGGACAGGGGATAGGAGGCTACACCTTC
TRBV7-9	TRBD2	TRBJ2-7	CSSSHTTLAGGSYEQYF	TGTTCCAGCAGCCACACCACTCTAGCGGGGGGTTCCTACGAGCAGTACTTC
TRBV5-4	TRBD2	TRBJ2-7	CASSPTSSNSYEQYF	TGTGCCAGCAGCCCGACTAGCTCAAACTCCTACGAGCAGTACTTC
TRBV30	NA	TRBJ2-5	CAHSAGAQETQYF	TGTGCCCATTCGGCAGGCGCCCAAGAGACCCAGTACTTC
TRBV11-2	NA	TRBJ2-3	CASSLLDTQYF	TGTGCCAGCAGCCTACTGGATACGCAGTATTTT